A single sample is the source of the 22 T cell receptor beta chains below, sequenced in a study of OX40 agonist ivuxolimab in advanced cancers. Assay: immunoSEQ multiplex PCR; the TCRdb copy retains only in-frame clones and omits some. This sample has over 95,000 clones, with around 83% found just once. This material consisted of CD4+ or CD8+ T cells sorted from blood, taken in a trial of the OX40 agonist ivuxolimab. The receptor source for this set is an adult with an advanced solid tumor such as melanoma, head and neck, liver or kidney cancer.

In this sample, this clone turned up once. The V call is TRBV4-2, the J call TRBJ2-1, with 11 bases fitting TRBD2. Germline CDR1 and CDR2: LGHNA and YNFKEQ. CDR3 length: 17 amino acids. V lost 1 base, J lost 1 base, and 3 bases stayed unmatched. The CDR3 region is CASSQGSGGASYNEQFF. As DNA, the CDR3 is TGTGCCAGCAGCCAAGGTAGCGGGGGGGCTTCCTACAATGAGCAGTTCTTC.

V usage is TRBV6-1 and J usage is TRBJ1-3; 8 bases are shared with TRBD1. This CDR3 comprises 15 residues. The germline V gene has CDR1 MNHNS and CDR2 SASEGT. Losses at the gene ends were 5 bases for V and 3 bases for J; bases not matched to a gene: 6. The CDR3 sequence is CASSMGQVGGNTIYF. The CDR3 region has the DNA TGTGCCAGCAGTATGGGACAGGTTGGTGGAAACACCATATATTTT.

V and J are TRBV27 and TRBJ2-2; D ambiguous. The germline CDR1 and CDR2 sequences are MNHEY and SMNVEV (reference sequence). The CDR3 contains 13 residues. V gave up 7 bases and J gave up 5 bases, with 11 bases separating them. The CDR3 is CASTAPWTGELFF. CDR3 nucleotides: TGTGCCAGCACGGCCCCGTGGACCGGGGAGCTGTTTTTT.

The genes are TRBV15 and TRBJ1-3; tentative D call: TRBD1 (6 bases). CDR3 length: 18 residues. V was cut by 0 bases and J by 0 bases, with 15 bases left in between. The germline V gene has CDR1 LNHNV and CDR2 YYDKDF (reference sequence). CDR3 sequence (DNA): TGTGCCACCAGCAGAGATAGGGGGACTTTCAGCTCTGGAAACACCATATATTTT. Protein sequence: CATSRDRGTFSSGNTIYF.

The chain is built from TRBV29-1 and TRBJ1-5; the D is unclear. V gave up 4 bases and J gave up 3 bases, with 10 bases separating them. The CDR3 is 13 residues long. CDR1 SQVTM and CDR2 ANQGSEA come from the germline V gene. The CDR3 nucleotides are TGCAGCGTTGGATCCGACATCAATCAGCCCCAGCATTTT. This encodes CSVGSDINQPQHF.

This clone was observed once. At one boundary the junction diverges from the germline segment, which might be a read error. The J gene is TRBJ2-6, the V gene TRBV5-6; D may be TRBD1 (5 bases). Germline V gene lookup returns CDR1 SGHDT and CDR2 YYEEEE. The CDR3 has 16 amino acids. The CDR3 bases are TGTGCCAGCAGCTTGGAGACAGCCTCTGGGGCTAACGTCCTGACTTTC. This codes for CASSLETASGANVLTF.

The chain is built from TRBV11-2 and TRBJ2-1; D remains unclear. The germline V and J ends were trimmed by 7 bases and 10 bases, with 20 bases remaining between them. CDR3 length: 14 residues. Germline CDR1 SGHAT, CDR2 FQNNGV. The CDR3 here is CASKSDERVTEQFF. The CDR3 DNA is TGTGCCAGCAAGTCGGACGAGCGAGTCACCGAGCAGTTCTTC.

CDR3 residues: CASSQERAGGRLNEQFF. CDR3 nucleotide sequence: TGCGCCAGCAGCCAAGAGCGGGCGGGAGGACGACTCAATGAGCAGTTCTTC. This sequence joins TRBV4-1 and TRBJ2-1, with 8 bases aligning to TRBD2. The germline gives CDR1 MGHRA, CDR2 YSYEKL. The CDR3 is 17 residues long. After removal of 0 bases from V and 6 bases from J, the junction contained 10 bases not matched to a gene.

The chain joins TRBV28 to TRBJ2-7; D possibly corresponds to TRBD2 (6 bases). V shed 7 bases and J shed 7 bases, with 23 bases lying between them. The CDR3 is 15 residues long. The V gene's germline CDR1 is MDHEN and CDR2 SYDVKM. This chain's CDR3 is CASTAWRRGPGEQYF. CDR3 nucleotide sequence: TGTGCCAGCACCGCGTGGCGGAGGGGCCCCGGGGAGCAGTACTTC.

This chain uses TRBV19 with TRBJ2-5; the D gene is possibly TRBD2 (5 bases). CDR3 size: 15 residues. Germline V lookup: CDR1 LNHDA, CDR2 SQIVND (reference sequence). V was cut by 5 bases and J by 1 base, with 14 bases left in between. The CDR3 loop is CASSRRLDFQETQYF. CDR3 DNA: TGTGCCAGTAGTCGCCGACTGGACTTCCAAGAGACCCAGTACTTC. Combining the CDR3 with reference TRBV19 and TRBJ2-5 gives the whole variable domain DGGITQSPKYLFRKEGQNVTLSCEQNLNHDAMYWYRQDPGQGLRLIYYSQIVNDFQKGDIAEGYSVSREKKESFPLTVTSAQKNPTAFYLCASSRRLDFQETQYFGPGTRLLVL.

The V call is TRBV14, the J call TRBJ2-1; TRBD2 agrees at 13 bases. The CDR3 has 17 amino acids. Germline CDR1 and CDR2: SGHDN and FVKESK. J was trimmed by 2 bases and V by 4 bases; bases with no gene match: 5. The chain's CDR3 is CASSLRGTSGAYNEQFF. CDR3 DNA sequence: TGTGCCAGCAGCCTAAGAGGGACTAGCGGGGCCTACAATGAGCAGTTCTTC.

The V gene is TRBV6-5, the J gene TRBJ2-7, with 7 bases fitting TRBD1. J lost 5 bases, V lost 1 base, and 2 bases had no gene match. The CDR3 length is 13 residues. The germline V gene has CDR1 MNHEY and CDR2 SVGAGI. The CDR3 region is CASSYLGTDEQYF. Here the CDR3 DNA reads TGTGCCAGCAGTTACTTGGGGACAGACGAGCAGTACTTC.

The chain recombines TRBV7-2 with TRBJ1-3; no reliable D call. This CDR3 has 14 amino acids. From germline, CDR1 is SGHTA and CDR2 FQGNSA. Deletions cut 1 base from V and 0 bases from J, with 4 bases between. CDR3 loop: CASSLEFSGNTIYF. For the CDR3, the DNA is TGTGCCAGCAGCTTAGAATTCTCTGGAAACACCATATATTTT.

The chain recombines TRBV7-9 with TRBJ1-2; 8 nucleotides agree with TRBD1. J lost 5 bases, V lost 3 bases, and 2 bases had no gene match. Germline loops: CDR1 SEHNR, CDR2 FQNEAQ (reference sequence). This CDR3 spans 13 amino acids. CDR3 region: CASSLDRAYGYTF. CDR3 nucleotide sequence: TGTGCCAGCAGCTTGGACAGGGCGTATGGCTACACCTTC.

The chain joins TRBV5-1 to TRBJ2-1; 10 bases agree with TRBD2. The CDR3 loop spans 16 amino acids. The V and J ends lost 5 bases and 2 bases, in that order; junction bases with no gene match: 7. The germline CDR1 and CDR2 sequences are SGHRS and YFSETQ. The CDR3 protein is CASSLAGDPTYNEQFF. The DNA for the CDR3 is TGCGCCAGCAGTCTAGCGGGAGACCCCACCTACAATGAGCAGTTCTTC.

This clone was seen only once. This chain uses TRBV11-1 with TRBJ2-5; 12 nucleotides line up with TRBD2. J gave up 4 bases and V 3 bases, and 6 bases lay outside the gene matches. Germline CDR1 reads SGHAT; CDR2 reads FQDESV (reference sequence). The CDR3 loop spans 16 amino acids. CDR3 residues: CASSFVTSGGGETQYF. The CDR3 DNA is TGTGCCAGCAGCTTCGTGACTAGCGGGGGAGGAGAGACCCAGTACTTC.

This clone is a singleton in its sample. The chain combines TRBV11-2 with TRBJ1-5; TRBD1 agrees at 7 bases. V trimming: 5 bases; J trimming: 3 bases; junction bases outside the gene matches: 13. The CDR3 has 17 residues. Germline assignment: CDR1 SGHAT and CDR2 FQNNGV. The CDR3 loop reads CASSLRGGAEANQPQHF. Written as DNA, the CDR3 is TGTGCCAGCAGCCTCAGGGGGGGTGCTGAGGCCAATCAGCCCCAGCATTTT.

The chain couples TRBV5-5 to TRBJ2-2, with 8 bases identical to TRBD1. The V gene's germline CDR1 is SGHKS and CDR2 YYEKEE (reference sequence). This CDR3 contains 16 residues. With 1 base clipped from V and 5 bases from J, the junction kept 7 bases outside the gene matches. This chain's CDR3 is CASSLRSWTGTGELFF. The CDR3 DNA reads TGTGCCAGCAGCTTGCGTTCGTGGACAGGGACCGGGGAGCTGTTTTTT.

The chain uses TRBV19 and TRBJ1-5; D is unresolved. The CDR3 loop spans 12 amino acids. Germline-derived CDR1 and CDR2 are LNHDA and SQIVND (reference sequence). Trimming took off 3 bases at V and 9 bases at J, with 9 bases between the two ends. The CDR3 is CASSMDLLPQHF. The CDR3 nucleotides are TGTGCCAGTAGTATGGACCTTTTGCCCCAGCATTTT. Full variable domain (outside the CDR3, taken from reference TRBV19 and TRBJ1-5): DGGITQSPKYLFRKEGQNVTLSCEQNLNHDAMYWYRQDPGQGLRLIYYSQIVNDFQKGDIAEGYSVSREKKESFPLTVTSAQKNPTAFYLCASSMDLLPQHFGDGTRLSIL.

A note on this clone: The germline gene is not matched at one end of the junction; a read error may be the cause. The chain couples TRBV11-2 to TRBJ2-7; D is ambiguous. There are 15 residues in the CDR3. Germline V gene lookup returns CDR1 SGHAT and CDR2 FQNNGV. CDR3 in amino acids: CASSLAIGVSYERYF. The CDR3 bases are TGTGCCAGCAGCTTAGCTATCGGAGTATCCTACGAGCGGTACTTC.

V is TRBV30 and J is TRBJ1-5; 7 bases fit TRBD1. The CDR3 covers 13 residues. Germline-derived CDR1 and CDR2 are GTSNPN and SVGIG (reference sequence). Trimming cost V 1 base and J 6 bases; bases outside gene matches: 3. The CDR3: CAWSGGGGQPQHF. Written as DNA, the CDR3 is TGTGCCTGGAGTGGAGGGGGCGGTCAGCCCCAGCATTTT.

DNA of the CDR3: TGTGCCATCAGTGGCTCATTGGCGGGAGGGCCAGATACGCAGTATTTT. This sequence encodes CAISGSLAGGPDTQYF. The V and J genes are TRBV10-3 and TRBJ2-3; 9 nucleotides align to TRBD2. V was clipped by 4 bases and J by 4 bases; unmatched bases: 9. Germline CDR1 and CDR2: ENHRY and SYGVKD. This CDR3 has 16 residues.